These T cell receptor beta chains were read from a single sample in a study of T cells in narcolepsy. Data came from immunoSEQ multiplex PCR; TCRdb stores just in-frame clones and leaves some out. The sample shows over 30,000 clones, about 85% of them seen only once. Sequencing was performed on CD45RA- memory CD4+ T cells from PBMCs. These receptors all stem from a human donor with narcolepsy. Each CDR3 is given with its conserved first and last residue. A D gene is named only where the DNA matches it firmly. The size of a clone is reported for some rows only, either as once, few or many, or as a class for expanded clones.

>TRBD2|.|TRBV5-1|TRBJ2-7
TGCGCCAGCAGCTTGGACGGGGGGGACTCCTACGAGCAGTACTTC
CASSLDGGDSYEQYF
>TRBD2|.|TRBV9|TRBJ2-3
TGTGCCAGCAGCGTAGTCCCTAGCGGGGGACCCACAGATACGCAGTATTTT
CASSVVPSGGPTDTQYF
>TRBD1|.|TRBV2|TRBJ2-2
TGTGCCAGTTCACCGGGACAGGGAGCCGGGGAGCTGTTTTTT
CASSPGQGAGELFF
>.|.|TRBV5-8|TRBJ1-2
TGTGCCAGCAGCCTAACCTCCGGGACCTATGGCTACACCTTC
CASSLTSGTYGYTF
>TRBD1|.|TRBV6-1|TRBJ1-1
TGTGCCAGCAGTAAAGTTACAGGGGGCACTGAAGCTTTCTTT
CASSKVTGGTEAFF
>TRBD1|.|TRBV28|TRBJ2-1
TGTGCCAGCACCCGGGTAAGGGGGCTTATCCATGAGCAGTTCTTC
CASTRVRGLIHEQFF
>.|.|TRBV7-2|TRBJ2-3
TGTGCCAGCGTTAGGGACCGCTCCGCAGATACGCAGTATTTT
CASVRDRSADTQYF
>.|few|TRBV19|TRBJ2-7
TGTGCCACCAAGAGGGACAACTCCTACGAGCAGTACTTC
CATKRDNSYEQYF
>TRBD1|.|TRBV28|TRBJ1-1
TGTGCCAGCAGGAAAAGGTACCAGGGGGCTTCTGAAGCTTTCTTT
CASRKRYQGASEAFF
>.|once|TRBV19|TRBJ1-4
TGTGCCAGTAGCGAGCTTGGTGAAAAACTGTTTTTT
CASSELGEKLFF